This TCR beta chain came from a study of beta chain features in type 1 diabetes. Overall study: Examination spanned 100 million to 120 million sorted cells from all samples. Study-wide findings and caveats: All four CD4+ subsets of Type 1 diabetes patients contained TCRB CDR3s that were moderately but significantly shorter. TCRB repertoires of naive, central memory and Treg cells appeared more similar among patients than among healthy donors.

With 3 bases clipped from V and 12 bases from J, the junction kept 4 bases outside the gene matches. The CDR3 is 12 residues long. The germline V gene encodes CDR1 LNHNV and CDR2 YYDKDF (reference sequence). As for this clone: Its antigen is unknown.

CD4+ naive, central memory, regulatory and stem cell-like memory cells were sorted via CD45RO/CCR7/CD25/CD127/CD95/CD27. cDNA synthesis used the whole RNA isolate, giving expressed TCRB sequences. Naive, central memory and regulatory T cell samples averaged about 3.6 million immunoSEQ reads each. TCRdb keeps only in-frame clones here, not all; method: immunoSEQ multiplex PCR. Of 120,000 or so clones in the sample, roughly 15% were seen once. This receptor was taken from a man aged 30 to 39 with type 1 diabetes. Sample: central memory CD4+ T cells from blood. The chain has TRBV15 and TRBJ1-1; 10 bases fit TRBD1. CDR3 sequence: CATSRDRGLTFF. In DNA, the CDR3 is TGTGCCACCAGCAGGGACAGGGGGTTAACTTTCTTT. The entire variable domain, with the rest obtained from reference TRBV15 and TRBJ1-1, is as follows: DAMVIQNPRYQVTQFGKPVTLSCSQTLNHNVMYWYQQKSSQAPKLLFHYYDKDFNNEADTPDNFQSRRPNTSFCFLDIRSPGLGDTAMYLCATSRDRGLTFFGQGTRLTVV.